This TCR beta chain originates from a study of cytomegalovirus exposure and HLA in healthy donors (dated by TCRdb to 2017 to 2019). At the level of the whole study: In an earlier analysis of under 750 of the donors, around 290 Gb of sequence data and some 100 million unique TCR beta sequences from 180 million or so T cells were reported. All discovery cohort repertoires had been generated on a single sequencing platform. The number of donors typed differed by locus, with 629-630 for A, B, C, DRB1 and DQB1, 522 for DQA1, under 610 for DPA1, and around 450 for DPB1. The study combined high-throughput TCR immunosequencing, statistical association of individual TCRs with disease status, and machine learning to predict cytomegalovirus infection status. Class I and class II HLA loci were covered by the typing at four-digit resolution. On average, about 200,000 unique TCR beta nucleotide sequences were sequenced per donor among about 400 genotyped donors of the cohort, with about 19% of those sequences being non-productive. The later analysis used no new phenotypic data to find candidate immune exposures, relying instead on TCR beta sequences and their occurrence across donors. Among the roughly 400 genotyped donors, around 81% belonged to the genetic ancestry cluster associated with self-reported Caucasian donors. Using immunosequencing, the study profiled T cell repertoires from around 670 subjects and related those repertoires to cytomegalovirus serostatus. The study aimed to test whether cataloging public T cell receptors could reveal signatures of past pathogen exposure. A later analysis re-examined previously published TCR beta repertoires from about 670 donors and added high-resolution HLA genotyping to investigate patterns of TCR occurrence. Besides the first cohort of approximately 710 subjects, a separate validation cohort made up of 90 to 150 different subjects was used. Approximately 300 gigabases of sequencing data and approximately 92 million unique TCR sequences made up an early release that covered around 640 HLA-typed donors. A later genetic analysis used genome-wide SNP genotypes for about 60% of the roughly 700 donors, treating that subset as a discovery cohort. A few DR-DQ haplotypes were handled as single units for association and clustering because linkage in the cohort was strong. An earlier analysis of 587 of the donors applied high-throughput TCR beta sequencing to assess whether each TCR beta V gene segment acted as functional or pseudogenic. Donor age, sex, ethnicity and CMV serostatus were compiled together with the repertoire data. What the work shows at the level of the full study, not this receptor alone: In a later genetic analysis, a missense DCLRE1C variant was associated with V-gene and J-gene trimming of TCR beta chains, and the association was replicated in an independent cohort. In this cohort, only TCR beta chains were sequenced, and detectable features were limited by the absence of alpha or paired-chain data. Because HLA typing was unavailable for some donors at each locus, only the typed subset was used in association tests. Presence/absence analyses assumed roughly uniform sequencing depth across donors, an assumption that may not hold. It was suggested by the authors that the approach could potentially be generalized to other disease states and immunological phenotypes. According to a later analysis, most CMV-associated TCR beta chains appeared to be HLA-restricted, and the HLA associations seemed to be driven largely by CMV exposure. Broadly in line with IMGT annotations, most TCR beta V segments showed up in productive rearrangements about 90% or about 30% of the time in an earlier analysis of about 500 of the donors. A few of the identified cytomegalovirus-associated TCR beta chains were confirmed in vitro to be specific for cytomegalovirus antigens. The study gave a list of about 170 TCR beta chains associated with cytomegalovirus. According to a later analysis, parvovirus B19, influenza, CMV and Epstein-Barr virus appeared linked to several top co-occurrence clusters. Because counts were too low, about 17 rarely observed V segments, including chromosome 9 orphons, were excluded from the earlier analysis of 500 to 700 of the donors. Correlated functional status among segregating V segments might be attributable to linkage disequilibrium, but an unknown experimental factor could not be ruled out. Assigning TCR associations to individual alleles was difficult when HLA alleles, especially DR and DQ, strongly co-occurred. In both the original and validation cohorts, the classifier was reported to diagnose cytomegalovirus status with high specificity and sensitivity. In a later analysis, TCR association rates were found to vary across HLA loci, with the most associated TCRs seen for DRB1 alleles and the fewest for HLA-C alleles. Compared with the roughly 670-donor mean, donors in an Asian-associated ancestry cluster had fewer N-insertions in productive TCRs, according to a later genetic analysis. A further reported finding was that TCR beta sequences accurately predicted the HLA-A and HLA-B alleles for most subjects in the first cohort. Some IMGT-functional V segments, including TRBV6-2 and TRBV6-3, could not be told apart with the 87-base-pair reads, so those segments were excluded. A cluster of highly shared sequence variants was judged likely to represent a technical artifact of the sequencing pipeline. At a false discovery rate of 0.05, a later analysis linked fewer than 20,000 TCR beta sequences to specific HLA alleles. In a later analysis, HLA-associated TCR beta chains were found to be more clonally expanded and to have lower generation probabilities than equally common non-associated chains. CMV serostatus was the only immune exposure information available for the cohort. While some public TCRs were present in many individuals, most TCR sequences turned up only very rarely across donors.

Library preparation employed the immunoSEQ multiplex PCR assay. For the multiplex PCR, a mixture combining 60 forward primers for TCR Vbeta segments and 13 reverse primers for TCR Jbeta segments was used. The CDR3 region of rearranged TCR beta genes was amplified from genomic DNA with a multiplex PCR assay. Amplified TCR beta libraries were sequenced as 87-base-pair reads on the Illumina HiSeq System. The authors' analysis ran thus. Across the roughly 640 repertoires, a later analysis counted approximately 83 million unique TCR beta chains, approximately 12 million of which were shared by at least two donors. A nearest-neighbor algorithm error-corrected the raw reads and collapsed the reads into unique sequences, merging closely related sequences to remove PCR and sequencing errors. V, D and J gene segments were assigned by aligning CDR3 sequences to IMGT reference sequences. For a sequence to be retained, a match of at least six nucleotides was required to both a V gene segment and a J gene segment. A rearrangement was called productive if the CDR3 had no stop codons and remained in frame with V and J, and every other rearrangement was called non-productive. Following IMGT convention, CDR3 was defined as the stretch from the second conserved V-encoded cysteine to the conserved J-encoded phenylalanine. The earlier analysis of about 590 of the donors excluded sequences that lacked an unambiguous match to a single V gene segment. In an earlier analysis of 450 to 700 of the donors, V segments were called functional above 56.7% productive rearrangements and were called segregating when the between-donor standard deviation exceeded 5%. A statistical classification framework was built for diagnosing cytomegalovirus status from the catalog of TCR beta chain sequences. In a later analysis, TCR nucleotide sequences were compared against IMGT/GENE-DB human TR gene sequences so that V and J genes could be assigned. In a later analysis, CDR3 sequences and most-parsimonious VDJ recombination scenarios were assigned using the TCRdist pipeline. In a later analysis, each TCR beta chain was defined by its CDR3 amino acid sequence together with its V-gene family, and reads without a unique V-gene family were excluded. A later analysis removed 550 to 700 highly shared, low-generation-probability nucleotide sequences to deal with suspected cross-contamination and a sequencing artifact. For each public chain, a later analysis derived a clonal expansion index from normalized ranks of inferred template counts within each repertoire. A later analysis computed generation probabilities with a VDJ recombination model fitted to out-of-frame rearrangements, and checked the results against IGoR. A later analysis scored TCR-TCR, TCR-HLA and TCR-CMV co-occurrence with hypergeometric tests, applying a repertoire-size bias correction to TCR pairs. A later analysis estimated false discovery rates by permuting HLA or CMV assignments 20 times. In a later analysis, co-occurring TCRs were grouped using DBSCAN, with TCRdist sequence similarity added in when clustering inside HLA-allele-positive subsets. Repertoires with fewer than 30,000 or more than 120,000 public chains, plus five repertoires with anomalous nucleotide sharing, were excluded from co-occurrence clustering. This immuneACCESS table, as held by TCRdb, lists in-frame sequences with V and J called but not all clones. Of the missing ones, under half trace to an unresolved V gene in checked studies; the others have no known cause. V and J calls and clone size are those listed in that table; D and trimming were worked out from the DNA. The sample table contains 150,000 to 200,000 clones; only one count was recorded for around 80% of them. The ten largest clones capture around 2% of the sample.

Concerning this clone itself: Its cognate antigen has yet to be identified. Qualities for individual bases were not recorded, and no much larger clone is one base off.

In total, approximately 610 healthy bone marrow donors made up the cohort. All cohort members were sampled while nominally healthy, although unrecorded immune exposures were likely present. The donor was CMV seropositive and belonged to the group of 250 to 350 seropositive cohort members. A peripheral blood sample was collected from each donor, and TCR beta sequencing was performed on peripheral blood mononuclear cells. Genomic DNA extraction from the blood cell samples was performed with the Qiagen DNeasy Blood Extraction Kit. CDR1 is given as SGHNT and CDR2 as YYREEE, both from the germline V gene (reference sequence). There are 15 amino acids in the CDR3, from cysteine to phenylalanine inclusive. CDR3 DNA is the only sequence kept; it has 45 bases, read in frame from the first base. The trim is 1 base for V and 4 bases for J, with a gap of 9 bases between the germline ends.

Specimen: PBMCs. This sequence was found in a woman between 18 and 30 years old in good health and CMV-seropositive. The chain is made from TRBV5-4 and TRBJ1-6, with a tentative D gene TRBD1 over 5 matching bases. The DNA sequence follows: TGTGCCAGCAGCTTGCAGGGATCATATAATTCACCCCTCCACTTT. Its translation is CASSLQGSYNSPLHF.